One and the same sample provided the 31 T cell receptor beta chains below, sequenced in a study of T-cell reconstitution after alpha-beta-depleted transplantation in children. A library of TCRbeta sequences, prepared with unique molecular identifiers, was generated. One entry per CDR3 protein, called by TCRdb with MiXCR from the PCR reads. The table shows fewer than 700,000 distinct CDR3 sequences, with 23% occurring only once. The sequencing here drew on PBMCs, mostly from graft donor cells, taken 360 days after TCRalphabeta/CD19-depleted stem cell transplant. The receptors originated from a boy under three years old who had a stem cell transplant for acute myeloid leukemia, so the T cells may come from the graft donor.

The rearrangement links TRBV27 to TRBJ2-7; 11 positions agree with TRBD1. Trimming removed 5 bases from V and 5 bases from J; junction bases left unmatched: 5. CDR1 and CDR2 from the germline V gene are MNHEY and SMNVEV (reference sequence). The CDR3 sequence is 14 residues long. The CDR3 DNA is TGTGCCAGCAGTGGGACAGGGGGTTTGGACGAGCAGTACTTC. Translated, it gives CASSGTGGLDEQYF.

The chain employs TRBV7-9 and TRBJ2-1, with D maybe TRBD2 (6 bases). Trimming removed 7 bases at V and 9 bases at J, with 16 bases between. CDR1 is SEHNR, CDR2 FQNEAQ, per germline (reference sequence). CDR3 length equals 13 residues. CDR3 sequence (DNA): TGTGCCAGCAACGACGGGAGCTTGGGTGAGCAGTTCTTC. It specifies CASNDGSLGEQFF.

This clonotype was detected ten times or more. Here the CDR3 DNA reads TGCAGCGTTCGGGGGGCGGGGGAGACCCAGTACTTC. It is translated as CSVRGAGETQYF. The rearrangement links TRBV29-1 to TRBJ2-5; D is possibly TRBD2 (7 bases). Trimming took off 5 bases at V and 5 bases at J, with 12 bases between the two ends. CDR3 size: 12 residues. Germline loops: CDR1 SQVTM, CDR2 ANQGSEA.

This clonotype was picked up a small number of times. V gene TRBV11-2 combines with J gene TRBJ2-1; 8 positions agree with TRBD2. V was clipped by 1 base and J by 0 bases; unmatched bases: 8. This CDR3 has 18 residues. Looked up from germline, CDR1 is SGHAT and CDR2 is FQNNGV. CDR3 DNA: TGTGCCAGCAGCTTAGGGAATAGCGGGGTCGGCTCCTACAATGAGCAGTTCTTC. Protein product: CASSLGNSGVGSYNEQFF.

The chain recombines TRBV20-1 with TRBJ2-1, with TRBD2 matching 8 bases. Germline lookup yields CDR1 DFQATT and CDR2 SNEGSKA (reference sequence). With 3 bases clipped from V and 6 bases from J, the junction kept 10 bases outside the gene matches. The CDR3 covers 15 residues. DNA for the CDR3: TGCAGTGCTAGCGTAGGCGGGGGGCCAGGCAATGAGCAGTTCTTC. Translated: CSASVGGGPGNEQFF.

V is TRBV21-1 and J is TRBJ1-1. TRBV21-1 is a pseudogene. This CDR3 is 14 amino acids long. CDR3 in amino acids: CASSKEWLGTEAFF. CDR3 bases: TGTGCCAGCAGCAAAGAGTGGCTAGGGACTGAAGCTTTCTTT.

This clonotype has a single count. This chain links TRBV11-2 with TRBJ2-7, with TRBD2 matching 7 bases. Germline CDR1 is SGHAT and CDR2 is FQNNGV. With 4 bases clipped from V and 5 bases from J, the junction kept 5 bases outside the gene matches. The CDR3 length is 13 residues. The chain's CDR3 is CASSYQRGDEQYF. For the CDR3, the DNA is TGTGCCAGCAGCTACCAGCGGGGAGACGAGCAGTACTTC.

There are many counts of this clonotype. CDR3 coding DNA: TGTGCCAGCTCACACCGACAGGCCATCGGAGAGACCCAGTACTTC. Translated, it gives CASSHRQAIGETQYF. This chain links TRBV18 with TRBJ2-5; D perhaps matches TRBD1 (6 bases). The CDR3 has 15 residues. V shed 4 bases and J shed 4 bases, with 16 bases lying between them. The germline CDR1 and CDR2 sequences are KGHSH and LQKENI.

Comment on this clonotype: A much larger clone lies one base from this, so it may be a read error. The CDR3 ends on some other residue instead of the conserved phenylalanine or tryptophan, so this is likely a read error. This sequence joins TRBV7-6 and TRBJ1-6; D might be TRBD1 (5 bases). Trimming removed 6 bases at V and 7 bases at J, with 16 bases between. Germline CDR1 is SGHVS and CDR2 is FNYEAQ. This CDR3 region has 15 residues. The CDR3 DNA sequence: TGTGCCAGCAGTCCAGGGAATCTCGGGAATTCACCCCTCCACTCT. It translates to CASSPGNLGNSPLHS.

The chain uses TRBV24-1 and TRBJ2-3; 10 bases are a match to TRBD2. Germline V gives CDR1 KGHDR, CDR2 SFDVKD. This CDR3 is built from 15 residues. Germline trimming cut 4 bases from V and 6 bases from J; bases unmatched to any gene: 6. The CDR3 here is CATSESSSGGDTQYF. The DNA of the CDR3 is TGTGCCACCAGTGAGTCCTCTAGCGGGGGTGATACGCAGTATTTT.

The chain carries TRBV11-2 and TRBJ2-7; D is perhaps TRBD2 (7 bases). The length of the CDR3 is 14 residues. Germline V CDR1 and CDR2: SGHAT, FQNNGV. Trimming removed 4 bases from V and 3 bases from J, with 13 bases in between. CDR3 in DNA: TGTGCCAGCAGCTGGGGGGGGACACACTACGAGCAGTACGTC. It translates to CASSWGGTHYEQYV.

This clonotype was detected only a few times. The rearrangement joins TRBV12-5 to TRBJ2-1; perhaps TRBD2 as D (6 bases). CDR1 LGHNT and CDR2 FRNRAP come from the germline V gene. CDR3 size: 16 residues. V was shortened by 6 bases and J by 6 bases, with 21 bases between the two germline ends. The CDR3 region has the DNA TGTGCTAGTGGCCCCTCATCCGGGGGTAGGGCCAATGAGCAGTTCTTC. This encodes CASGPSSGGRANEQFF.

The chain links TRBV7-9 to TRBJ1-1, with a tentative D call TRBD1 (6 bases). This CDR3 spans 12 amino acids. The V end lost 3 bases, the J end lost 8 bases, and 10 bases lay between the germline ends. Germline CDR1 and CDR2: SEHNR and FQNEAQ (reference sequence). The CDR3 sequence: CASSFLDREAFF. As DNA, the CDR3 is TGTGCCAGCAGCTTTCTCGACAGGGAAGCTTTCTTT.

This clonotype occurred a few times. CDR3 DNA: TGCAGTGCTAGAACAGGGGCTGTTAGCAATCAGCCCCAGCATTTT. This gives the protein CSARTGAVSNQPQHF. This rearrangement joins TRBV20-1 to TRBJ1-5, with 7 bases lining up with TRBD1. CDR3 length: 15 residues. Germline values: CDR1 DFQATT, CDR2 SNEGSKA (reference sequence). V lost 2 bases to trimming and J lost 0 bases; unmatched junction nucleotides: 4.

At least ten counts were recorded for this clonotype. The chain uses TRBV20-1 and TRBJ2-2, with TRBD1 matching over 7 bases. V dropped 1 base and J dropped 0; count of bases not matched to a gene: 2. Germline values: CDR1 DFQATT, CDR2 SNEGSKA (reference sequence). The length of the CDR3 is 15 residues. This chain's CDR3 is CSARAGTANTGELFF. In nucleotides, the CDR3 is TGCAGTGCTAGAGCCGGGACAGCGAACACCGGGGAGCTGTTTTTT.

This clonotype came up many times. Written as DNA, the CDR3 is TGCAGTGCTAGAGTCCCTCCCAAGCACACAGATACGCAGTATTTT. Protein: CSARVPPKHTDTQYF. The chain joins TRBV20-1 to TRBJ2-3, with D hard to call. With 1 base removed from V and 2 bases from J, the gap between germline ends came to 13 bases. Germline lookup yields CDR1 DFQATT and CDR2 SNEGSKA (reference sequence). This CDR3 has 15 residues.

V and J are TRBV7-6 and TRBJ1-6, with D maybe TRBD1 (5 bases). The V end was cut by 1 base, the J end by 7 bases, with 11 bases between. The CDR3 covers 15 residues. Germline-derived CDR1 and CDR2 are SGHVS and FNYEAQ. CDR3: CASSLVRDQNSPLHF. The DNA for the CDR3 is TGTGCCAGCAGCTTAGTCAGGGATCAAAATTCACCCCTCCACTTT.

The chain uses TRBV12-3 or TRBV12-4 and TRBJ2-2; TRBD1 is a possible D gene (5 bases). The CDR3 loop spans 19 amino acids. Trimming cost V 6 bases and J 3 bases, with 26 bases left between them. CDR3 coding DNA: TGTGCCAGCAGGGGGATAGGTGTCAGGGCTAAATCGGACACCGGGGAGCTGTTTTTT. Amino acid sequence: CASRGIGVRAKSDTGELFF.

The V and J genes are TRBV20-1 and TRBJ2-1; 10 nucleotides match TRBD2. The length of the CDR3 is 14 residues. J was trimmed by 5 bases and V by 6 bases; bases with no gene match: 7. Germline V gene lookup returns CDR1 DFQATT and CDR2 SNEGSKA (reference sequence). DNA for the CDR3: TGCAGTGCCAGCGGGGGGGCCCGTCACAATGAGCAGTTCTTC. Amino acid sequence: CSASGGARHNEQFF.

CDR3 loop: CASSPQGGLLINTIYF. In DNA, the CDR3 is TGTGCCAGCAGTCCCCAGGGGGGGCTCCTTATTAACACCATATATTTT. This chain links TRBV12-3 or TRBV12-4 with TRBJ1-3, with 7 bases lining up with TRBD1. The CDR3 extends over 16 amino acids. After removal of 5 bases from V and 7 bases from J, the junction contained 14 bases not matched to a gene.

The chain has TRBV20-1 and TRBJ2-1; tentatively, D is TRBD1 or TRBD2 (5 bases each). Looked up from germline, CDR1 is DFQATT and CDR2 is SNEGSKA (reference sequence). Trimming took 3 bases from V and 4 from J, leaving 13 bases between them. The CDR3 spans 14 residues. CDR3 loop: CSASTGRLYNEQFF. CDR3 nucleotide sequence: TGCAGTGCTAGTACGGGACGGTTATACAATGAGCAGTTCTTC.

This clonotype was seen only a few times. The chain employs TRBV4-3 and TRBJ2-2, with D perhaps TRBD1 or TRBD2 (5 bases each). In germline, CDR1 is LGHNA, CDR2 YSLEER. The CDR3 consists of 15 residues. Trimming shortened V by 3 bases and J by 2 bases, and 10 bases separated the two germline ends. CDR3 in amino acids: CASSQAGGNTGELFF. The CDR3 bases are TGCGCCAGCAGCCAGGCTGGGGGAAACACCGGGGAGCTGTTTTTT.

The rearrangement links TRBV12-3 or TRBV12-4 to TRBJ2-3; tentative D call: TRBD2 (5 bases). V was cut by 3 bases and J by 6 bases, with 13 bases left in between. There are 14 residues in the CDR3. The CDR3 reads CASSLGRGLDTQYF. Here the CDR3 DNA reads TGTGCCAGCAGTTTGGGTCGAGGGTTGGATACGCAGTATTTT.

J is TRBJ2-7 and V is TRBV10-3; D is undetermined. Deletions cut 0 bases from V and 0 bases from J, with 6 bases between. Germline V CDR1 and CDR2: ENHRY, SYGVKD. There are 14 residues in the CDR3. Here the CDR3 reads CAISESWGSYEQYV. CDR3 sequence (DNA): TGTGCCATCAGTGAGTCGTGGGGCTCCTACGAGCAGTACGTC.

For the CDR3, the DNA is TGCAGTGCCCTGACAGGGGGTAGGACTGAAGCTTTCTTT. Encoded protein: CSALTGGRTEAFF. The rearrangement links TRBV20-1 to TRBJ1-1; TRBD1 agrees at 9 bases. Looked up from germline, CDR1 is DFQATT and CDR2 is SNEGSKA (reference sequence). J gave up 5 bases and V 6 bases, and 7 bases lay outside the gene matches. This CDR3 comprises 13 residues.

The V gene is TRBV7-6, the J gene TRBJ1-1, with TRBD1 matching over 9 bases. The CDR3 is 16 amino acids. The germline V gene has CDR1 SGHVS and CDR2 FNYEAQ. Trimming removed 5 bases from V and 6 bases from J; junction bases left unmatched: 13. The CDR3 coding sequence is TGTGCCAGCAGCCCCAGACCGTGGGACAGGGAGGCTGAAGCTTTCTTT. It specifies CASSPRPWDREAEAFF.

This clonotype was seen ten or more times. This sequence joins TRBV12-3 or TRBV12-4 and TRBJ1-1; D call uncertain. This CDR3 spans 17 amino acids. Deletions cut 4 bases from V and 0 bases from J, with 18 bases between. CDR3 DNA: TGTGCCAGCAGTTCCGACGGGGTGAAGGCCATGAACACTGAAGCTTTCTTT. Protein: CASSSDGVKAMNTEAFF.

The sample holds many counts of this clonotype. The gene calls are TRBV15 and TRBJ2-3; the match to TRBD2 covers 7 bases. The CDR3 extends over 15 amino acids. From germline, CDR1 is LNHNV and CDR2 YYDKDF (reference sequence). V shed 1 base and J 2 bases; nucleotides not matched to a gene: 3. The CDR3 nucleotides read TGTGCCACCAGCAGAGGGGGGGGACTCACAGATACGCAGTATTTT. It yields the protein CATSRGGGLTDTQYF.

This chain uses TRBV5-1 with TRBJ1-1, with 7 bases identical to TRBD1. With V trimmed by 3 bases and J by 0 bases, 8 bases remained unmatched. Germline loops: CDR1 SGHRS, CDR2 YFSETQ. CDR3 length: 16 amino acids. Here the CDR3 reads CASSSPPGQMNTEAFF. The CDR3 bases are TGCGCCAGCAGCTCTCCTCCGGGACAGATGAACACTGAAGCTTTCTTT. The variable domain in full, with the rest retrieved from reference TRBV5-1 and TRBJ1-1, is KAGVTQTPRYLIKTRGQQVTLSCSPISGHRSVSWYQQTPGQGLQFLFEYFSETQRNKGNFPGRFSGRQFSNSRSEMNVSTLELGDSALYLCASSSPPGQMNTEAFFGQGTRLTVV.

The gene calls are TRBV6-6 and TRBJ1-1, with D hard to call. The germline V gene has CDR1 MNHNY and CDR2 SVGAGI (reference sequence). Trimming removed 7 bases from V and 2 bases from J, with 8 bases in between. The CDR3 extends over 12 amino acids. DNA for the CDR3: TGTGCCAGCACCCTCACTAACACTGAAGCTTTCTTT. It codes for CASTLTNTEAFF.

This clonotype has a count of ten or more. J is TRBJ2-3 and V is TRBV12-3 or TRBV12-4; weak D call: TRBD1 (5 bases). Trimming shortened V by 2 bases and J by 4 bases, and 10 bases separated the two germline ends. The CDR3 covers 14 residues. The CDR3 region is CASSLSGSADTQYF. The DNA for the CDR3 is TGTGCCAGCAGTTTATCAGGGTCCGCAGATACGCAGTATTTT.